Below, 30 T cell receptor beta chains from the same sample are listed, as sequenced in a study of shared clonotypes between healthy human individuals. Sequencing was performed with immunoSEQ multiplex PCR; in TCRdb, only in-frame clones are kept and a portion is missing. The data show about 2 million clones, 85% to 95% seen once. The sequencing input was naive CD4+ T cells sorted from blood. Subset denoted: CD45RA+ positively selected. Receptors originate from a young man in good health.

Notes on this clone: Other DNA variants within this sample encode the same CDR3. The J gene is TRBJ1-1, the V gene TRBV11-2; 7 nucleotides agree with TRBD1. Losses at the gene ends were 0 bases for V and 2 bases for J; bases not matched to a gene: 3. This CDR3 is built from 15 residues. From germline, CDR1 is SGHAT and CDR2 FQNNGV. The CDR3 DNA is TGTGCCAGCAGCTTAGAAGGGACAGCAAACACTGAAGCTTTCTTT. It encodes CASSLEGTANTEAFF.

J is TRBJ1-1 and V is TRBV7-8; D is possibly TRBD1 (5 bases). The germline CDR1 and CDR2 sequences are SGHVS and FQNEAQ. This CDR3 region has 13 residues. V was shortened by 4 bases and J by 3 bases, with 9 bases between the two germline ends. This chain's CDR3 is CASSSGDHTEAFF. CDR3 sequence (DNA): TGTGCCAGCAGCTCCGGGGACCACACTGAAGCTTTCTTT.

This rearrangement joins TRBV5-1 to TRBJ2-7, with D perhaps matching TRBD1 (6 bases). V shed 4 bases and J shed 7 bases, with 12 bases lying between them. The CDR3 totals 12 residues. CDR1 SGHRS and CDR2 YFSETQ come from the germline V gene. For the CDR3, the DNA is TGCGCCAGCAGCGCACCAGGGGTTGAGCAGTACTTC. This translates into CASSAPGVEQYF.

The chain uses TRBV2 and TRBJ1-2; tentatively, D is TRBD1 (5 bases). Germline values: CDR1 SNHLY, CDR2 FYNNEI. V was trimmed by 7 bases and J by 4 bases, leaving 13 bases between them. This CDR3 is built from 13 residues. CDR3 amino acids: CASTQGTSYGYTF. DNA for the CDR3: TGTGCCAGCACTCAGGGAACGAGCTATGGCTACACCTTC.

The CDR3 sequence: CASSLFGGPNEKLFF. CDR3 bases: TGCGCCAGCAGCTTGTTTGGGGGGCCTAATGAAAAACTGTTTTTT. The chain has TRBV5-1 and TRBJ1-4, with a tentative D call TRBD1 (6 bases). This CDR3 spans 15 amino acids. Germline CDR1 and CDR2: SGHRS and YFSETQ. Trimming stripped 1 base from V and 3 bases from J, with 10 bases between.

This clone turned up a few times. This rearrangement joins TRBV10-1 to TRBJ1-5, with 8 bases aligning to TRBD1. The CDR3 runs 16 residues. V trimming: 4 bases; J trimming: 6 bases; junction bases outside the gene matches: 11. The germline gives CDR1 WNHNN, CDR2 SYGVQD (reference sequence). CDR3 nucleotide sequence: TGCGCCAGCAGTGGGCAAACAGGGGGTAGGGGTCAGCCCCAGCATTTT. Amino acid sequence: CASSGQTGGRGQPQHF.

This clone has only one observation. The chain recombines TRBV7-9 with TRBJ1-1; D gene unclear. Trimming removed 2 bases from V and 4 bases from J, with 8 bases in between. CDR3 size: 13 residues. The germline gives CDR1 SEHNR, CDR2 FQNEAQ (reference sequence). CDR3 in amino acids: CASSLSGFTEAFF. CDR3 nucleotides: TGTGCCAGCAGCTTATCCGGGTTCACTGAAGCTTTCTTT.

The J gene is TRBJ2-5, the V gene TRBV10-3; no firm D call. Germline CDR1 is ENHRY and CDR2 is SYGVKD. The CDR3 runs 15 residues. V was cut by 6 bases and J by 1 base, with 15 bases left in between. This CDR3 reads CAIRGSGLGQETQYF. The CDR3 coding sequence is TGTGCCATCAGGGGGTCGGGTCTTGGCCAAGAGACCCAGTACTTC.

V is TRBV6-5 and J is TRBJ1-5; D is undetermined. V lost 4 bases and J 9 bases, leaving 10 bases between the germline ends. Germline V CDR1 and CDR2: MNHEY, SVGAGI. CDR3 size: 12 residues. CDR3 loop: CASSSRWGPQHF. Written as DNA, the CDR3 is TGTGCCAGCAGTTCTCGGTGGGGGCCCCAGCATTTT.

A remark on this clone: The sample has other DNA sequences that encode this CDR3 too. This chain connects TRBV10-3 to TRBJ1-5; TRBD1 is a possible D gene (5 bases). V shed 6 bases and J shed 1 base, with 7 bases lying between them. The CDR3 has 13 residues. From germline, CDR1 is ENHRY and CDR2 SYGVKD. DNA for the CDR3: TGTGCCATCAGGGGGGGGAGCAATCAGCCCCAGCATTTT. Translation gives CAIRGGSNQPQHF.

This clone was counted a single time. The J gene is TRBJ2-7, the V gene TRBV6-5; D call uncertain. This CDR3 has 13 amino acids. V lost 2 bases and J 2 bases, leaving 7 bases between the germline ends. The germline V gene has CDR1 MNHEY and CDR2 SVGAGI. The DNA of the CDR3 is TGTGCCAGCAGTTACGTGGGGACCTACGAGCAGTACTTC. Its translation is CASSYVGTYEQYF.

The V and J genes are TRBV1 and TRBJ2-2. TRBV1 is annotated as a pseudogene. This CDR3 is built from 16 residues. Written as DNA, the CDR3 is TGCACCACGTCCACCCCCTCCCCTCCACACACCGGGGAGCTGTTTTTT. Residues: CTTSTPSPPHTGELFF.

The rearrangement links TRBV5-1 to TRBJ2-2; unclear D gene. Per the germline V gene, CDR1 is SGHRS and CDR2 is YFSETQ. V dropped 0 bases and J dropped 0 bases, with 6 bases sitting between them. CDR3 size: 15 residues. CDR3 bases: TGCGCCAGCAGCTTGGGCAGCACGAACACCGGGGAGCTGTTTTTT. Translated: CASSLGSTNTGELFF. Full variable domain (missing parts from reference TRBV5-1 and TRBJ2-2): KAGVTQTPRYLIKTRGQQVTLSCSPISGHRSVSWYQQTPGQGLQFLFEYFSETQRNKGNFPGRFSGRQFSNSRSEMNVSTLELGDSALYLCASSLGSTNTGELFFGEGSRLTVL.

The chain uses TRBV11-3 and TRBJ2-1; no reliable D call. V was pared by 5 bases and J by 0 bases, with 20 bases between. The CDR3 covers 18 residues. Germline lookup yields CDR1 SGHNT and CDR2 YENEEA. The CDR3 nucleotides are TGTGCCAGCAGCAACCCTTCCGCCGGCGATAGCTCCTACAATGAGCAGTTCTTC. As protein: CASSNPSAGDSSYNEQFF.

The chain couples TRBV27 to TRBJ1-2, with D maybe TRBD1 (6 bases). With 3 bases removed from V and 5 bases from J, the gap between germline ends came to 16 bases. CDR3 length equals 15 residues. Germline V CDR1 and CDR2: MNHEY, SMNVEV (reference sequence). The CDR3 sequence is CASSFVTQGGYGYTF. CDR3 nucleotide sequence: TGTGCCAGCAGTTTCGTAACACAGGGAGGGTATGGCTACACCTTC.

A word on this clone: Other DNA sequences in this sample translate to the same CDR3. V usage is TRBV5-1 and J usage is TRBJ2-3, with TRBD1 matching 8 bases. Looked up from germline, CDR1 is SGHRS and CDR2 is YFSETQ. Germline trimming cut 3 bases from V and 2 bases from J; bases unmatched to any gene: 5. This CDR3 is built from 15 residues. CDR3 DNA: TGCGCCAGCAGCTCGGACAGGGCCCTCACAGATACGCAGTATTTT. Translation: CASSSDRALTDTQYF.

DNA of the CDR3: TGTGCCAGCACCCAATTCCCCGGGGGGCCCGCAGATACGCAGTATTTT. Translation gives CASTQFPGGPADTQYF. The chain has TRBV9 and TRBJ2-3; maybe TRBD2 (7 bases). The CDR3 length is 16 residues. Trimming cost V 6 bases and J 4 bases, with 21 bases left between them. Per the germline V gene, CDR1 is SGDLS and CDR2 is YYNGEE.

The chain is built from TRBV4-1 and TRBJ1-4; unclear D gene. The germline V gene has CDR1 MGHRA and CDR2 YSYEKL. V was cut by 4 bases and J by 0 bases, with 6 bases left in between. The CDR3 is 14 amino acids. The DNA of the CDR3 is TGCGCCAGCAGCCCGGCTGCAACTAATGAAAAACTGTTTTTT. Encoded protein: CASSPAATNEKLFF.

The gene calls are TRBV4-3 and TRBJ1-2, with D possibly matching TRBD1 (6 bases). The V gene lost 3 bases and the J gene lost 8 bases, with 16 bases spanning the gap. Looked up from germline, CDR1 is LGHNA and CDR2 is YSLEER. CDR3 size: 14 residues. The CDR3 nucleotides are TGCGCCAGCAGCCAGTCCCGGGGGCGAAGCGGCTACACCTTC. It encodes CASSQSRGRSGYTF.

This chain uses TRBV30 with TRBJ1-5; D uncertain. The CDR3 extends over 16 amino acids. Looked up from germline, CDR1 is GTSNPN and CDR2 is SVGIG (reference sequence). V was clipped by 5 bases and J by 3 bases, with 20 bases between them. The CDR3, as DNA: TGTGCCTGGGCTACAAACGCGGGTGGCTTCAATCAGCCCCAGCATTTT. Translated, it gives CAWATNAGGFNQPQHF.

This chain connects TRBV2 to TRBJ2-2, with TRBD1 as a possible D gene (6 bases). Germline V lookup: CDR1 SNHLY, CDR2 FYNNEI. The CDR3 is 14 amino acids. Trimming shortened V by 3 bases and J by 8 bases, and 13 bases separated the two germline ends. CDR3 in amino acids: CASSDRAGAGELFF. As DNA, the CDR3 is TGTGCCAGCAGTGACAGGGCAGGGGCAGGGGAGCTGTTTTTT.

The chain couples TRBV18 to TRBJ2-1, with D unresolved. V shed 3 bases and J shed 0 bases, with 6 bases lying between them. Per the germline V gene, CDR1 is KGHSH and CDR2 is LQKENI. The CDR3 totals 14 residues. The CDR3 region has the DNA TGTGCCAGCTCACCTCCAAACTCCTACAATGAGCAGTTCTTC. It specifies CASSPPNSYNEQFF.

About this clone itself: Other nucleotide sequences from this sample produce the same CDR3. The chain recombines TRBV30 with TRBJ1-3; possible D gene TRBD1, 5 bases. This CDR3 is built from 15 residues. CDR1 and CDR2 (germline): GTSNPN, SVGIG (reference sequence). Trimming pared 0 bases from V and 0 bases from J, leaving 9 bases between. The CDR3 here is CAWSVRGGSGNTIYF. DNA for the CDR3: TGTGCCTGGAGTGTCCGGGGGGGCTCTGGAAACACCATATATTTT.

V and J are TRBV28 and TRBJ1-1, with D possibly matching TRBD1 (5 bases). The CDR3 has 14 amino acids. Per germline, CDR1 MDHEN and CDR2 SYDVKM. The V and J ends lost 6 bases and 1 base respectively, with 12 bases between them. The DNA of the CDR3 is TGTGCCAGCAGGGCAGGAGGGGCGAACACTGAAGCTTTCTTT. Protein: CASRAGGANTEAFF.

The V gene is TRBV10-2, the J gene TRBJ2-3, with TRBD1 as a possible D gene (6 bases). This CDR3 comprises 17 residues. Per the germline V gene, CDR1 is WSHSY and CDR2 is SAAADI. Trimming cost V 3 bases and J 1 base, with 17 bases left between them. CDR3 region: CASSDSSRAGGTDTQYF. The CDR3 DNA reads TGCGCCAGCAGTGACAGTTCCAGGGCAGGGGGCACAGATACGCAGTATTTT.

This clone showed up just once. V is TRBV30 and J is TRBJ2-3; the D is unclear. This CDR3 spans 14 amino acids. The V gene's germline CDR1 is GTSNPN and CDR2 SVGIG (reference sequence). The V end was cut by 2 bases, the J end by 0 bases, with 9 bases between. CDR3 coding DNA: TGTGCCTGGAGTTTGTGGGGAAGCACAGATACGCAGTATTTT. It yields the protein CAWSLWGSTDTQYF.

In this sample, this clone turned up once. The chain has TRBV7-3 and TRBJ2-2; 7 bases are a match to TRBD2. Germline V gene lookup returns CDR1 SGHTA and CDR2 FQGTGA. This CDR3 comprises 14 residues. V lost 8 bases to trimming and J lost 4 bases; unmatched junction nucleotides: 7. The CDR3 spells CASGEGGLTGELFF. In DNA, the CDR3 is TGTGCCAGCGGTGAGGGAGGGCTCACCGGGGAGCTGTTTTTT.

About this clone: In this CDR3 the conserved last residue, phenylalanine or tryptophan, is missing, so a read error is likely. The DNA is omitted, as the CDR3 cannot be located on it reliably, and the CDR3 follows TCRdb's listing. The chain uses TRBV2 and TRBJ1-1; the table's D call of TRBD1 was not tested on the DNA. Per the germline V gene, CDR1 is SNHLY and CDR2 is FYNNEI. Including both end residues, the CDR3 is 13 amino acids long. The CDR3 loop is CASSPGTGGAIHI.

This chain connects TRBV18 to TRBJ2-3; D is uncertain. V dropped 3 bases and J dropped 2 bases, with 9 bases sitting between them. The V gene's germline CDR1 is KGHSH and CDR2 LQKENI. This CDR3 has 14 amino acids. The CDR3 sequence: CASSPNRNTDTQYF. Here the CDR3 DNA reads TGTGCCAGCTCACCGAACAGAAACACAGATACGCAGTATTTT.

The chain uses TRBV5-1 and TRBJ1-2; D is unclear. V was clipped by 6 bases and J by 4 bases, with 10 bases between them. Germline loops: CDR1 SGHRS, CDR2 YFSETQ. This CDR3 comprises 12 residues. CDR3 nucleotide sequence: TGCGCCAGCACAGGCGCAGGCTATGGCTACACCTTC. This sequence encodes CASTGAGYGYTF.